Below, 27 T cell receptor beta chains from the same sample are listed, as sequenced in a study of blood T cell repertoires in COVID-19 (dated by TCRdb to the early 2020s). Receptor amplification or capture employed the immunoSEQ multiplex PCR assay. Entries here come from immuneACCESS through TCRdb and include only in-frame sequences with V and J called. Some clones fail to appear in such tables; in the studies checked, an unresolved V gene covers under half of the shortfall, and the cause of the remainder is unknown. Across this sample there are a few hundred thousand clones, with approximately 88% seen only once. Roughly 13% of the sample belongs to the ten largest clones. Sequenced sample: peripheral blood. Every receptor here comes from a woman between 50 and 59 years old with COVID-19, enrolled during active disease.

The chain has TRBV11-1 and TRBJ2-5; no reliable D call. CDR1 and CDR2 (germline): SGHAT, FQDESV (reference sequence). Trimming left V 5 bases short and J 12 bases short, with 16 bases between. The CDR3 covers 12 residues. CDR3 residues: CASSQDSGGKYF. The CDR3 DNA sequence: TGTGCCAGCAGCCAAGACTCGGGTGGAAAGTACTTC.

In DNA form, the CDR3 reads TGTGCCAGCAGTGATCCCAGGGGGCAAGGCTACACCTTC. Translated, it gives CASSDPRGQGYTF. J is TRBJ1-2 and V is TRBV2; 8 bases are a match to TRBD1. V was clipped by 3 bases and J by 8 bases; unmatched bases: 5. The germline V gene encodes CDR1 SNHLY and CDR2 FYNNEI. The CDR3 covers 13 residues.

This clone was detected only once. The CDR3 nucleotides are TGCGCCAGCAGCCAAGATAGGGGGACCTCTGGAAACACCATATATTTT. Amino acid sequence: CASSQDRGTSGNTIYF. The chain recombines TRBV4-1 with TRBJ1-3, with D perhaps matching TRBD1 (6 bases). Per the germline V gene, CDR1 is MGHRA and CDR2 is YSYEKL. This CDR3 spans 16 amino acids. The V gene lost 0 bases and the J gene lost 0 bases, with 9 bases spanning the gap.

This CDR3 is CASSGLGTGNEQYF. In DNA, the CDR3 is TGTGCCAGCAGTGGCCTGGGGACAGGGAACGAGCAGTACTTC. The J gene is TRBJ2-7, the V gene TRBV25-1; 9 nucleotides agree with TRBD1. The CDR3 spans 14 residues. The junction had 6 bases not matched to a gene; V was cut back by 4 bases and J by 5 bases. Germline V gene data show CDR1 as MGHDK and CDR2 as SYGVNS.

The CDR3 DNA reads TGTGCCAGCAGCAGGGGAGGCGACACCGGGGAGCTGTTTTTT. Protein sequence: CASSRGGDTGELFF. The rearrangement uses TRBV5-4 and TRBJ2-2, with a tentative D call TRBD2 (6 bases). CDR1 and CDR2 (germline): SGHNT, YYREEE (reference sequence). Trimming removed 4 bases from V and 3 bases from J, with 10 bases in between. This CDR3 contains 14 residues.

This chain links TRBV4-1 with TRBJ1-2; a possible D gene is TRBD1 (5 bases). The CDR3 loop spans 17 amino acids. Trimming removed 0 bases at V and 5 bases at J, with 19 bases between. The germline V gene has CDR1 MGHRA and CDR2 YSYEKL. The CDR3 DNA is TGCGCCAGCAGCCAAGATCCCCTCAGGGCGGGGGGGTATGGCTACACCTTC. Residues: CASSQDPLRAGGYGYTF.

The chain recombines TRBV4-1 with TRBJ2-3, with 9 bases aligning to TRBD2. V lost 0 bases to trimming and J lost 0 bases; unmatched junction nucleotides: 7. Germline-derived CDR1 and CDR2 are MGHRA and YSYEKL. This CDR3 is 18 amino acids long. CDR3 sequence: CASSQDGAGGSSTDTQYF. DNA of the CDR3: TGCGCCAGCAGCCAAGATGGAGCGGGGGGATCTAGCACAGATACGCAGTATTTT.

This clone has only one observation. The chain recombines TRBV3-1 (or the pseudogene TRBV3-2) with TRBJ1-4; 8 positions agree with TRBD1. The trim removed 0 bases at V and 10 bases at J, leaving 1 base unmatched. The length of the CDR3 is 13 residues. CDR1 LGHDT and CDR2 YNNKEL come from the germline V gene (reference sequence). The CDR3 protein is CASSQEQGGKLFF. For the CDR3, the DNA is TGTGCCAGCAGCCAAGAACAGGGGGGAAAACTGTTTTTT.

The count of this clone is one. This chain uses TRBV7-8 with TRBJ1-1; 7 bases match TRBD1. CDR1 is SGHVS and CDR2 is FQNEAQ in the germline V gene. CDR3 size: 12 residues. After removal of 5 bases from V and 9 bases from J, the junction contained 6 bases not matched to a gene. CDR3 residues: CASSPPDRKAFF. DNA of the CDR3: TGTGCCAGCAGCCCCCCGGACAGGAAAGCTTTCTTT.

V and J are TRBV10-3 and TRBJ1-4, with D possibly TRBD1 on 6 matching bases. V was shortened by 6 bases and J by 8 bases, with 16 bases between the two germline ends. Looked up from germline, CDR1 is ENHRY and CDR2 is SYGVKD. The CDR3 sequence is 14 residues long. The DNA for the CDR3 is TGTGCCATCAGCCAGGACAGAGCCTTAGAAAAACTGTTTTTT. Translated, it gives CAISQDRALEKLFF.

This sequence joins TRBV9 and TRBJ1-2; 12 nucleotides align to TRBD1. With V trimmed by 1 base and J by 7 bases, 5 bases remained unmatched. CDR1 and CDR2 from the germline V gene are SGDLS and YYNGEE. The CDR3 loop spans 15 amino acids. CDR3 loop: CASSVMGQGASGYTF. The CDR3 nucleotides read TGTGCCAGCAGCGTAATGGGACAGGGGGCTTCTGGCTACACCTTC.

This CDR3 reads CASSLGGRREETQYF. In DNA form, the CDR3 reads TGCGCCAGCAGCTTGGGGGGTAGGAGGGAAGAGACCCAGTACTTC. The rearrangement joins TRBV5-1 to TRBJ2-5; a possible D gene is TRBD2 (6 bases). V gave up 0 bases and J gave up 3 bases, with 12 bases separating them. This CDR3 spans 15 amino acids. CDR1 is SGHRS and CDR2 is YFSETQ in the germline V gene.

The chain carries TRBV10-3 and TRBJ2-2, with 15 bases identical to TRBD2. The CDR3 extends over 18 amino acids. J gave up 0 bases and V 4 bases, and 3 bases lay outside the gene matches. Germline loops: CDR1 ENHRY, CDR2 SYGVKD. The CDR3 here is CAISGRTSGGANTGELFF. The CDR3 DNA sequence: TGTGCCATCAGTGGGAGGACTAGCGGGGGGGCGAACACCGGGGAGCTGTTTTTT.

The chain has TRBV7-2 and TRBJ1-2; a weak D match, TRBD1 (5 bases). This CDR3 contains 14 residues. V was cut by 5 bases and J by 7 bases, with 17 bases left in between. Germline CDR1 and CDR2: SGHTA and FQGNSA. The CDR3 nucleotides are TGTGCCAGCAGCCCCTCAAGGGTGGGGGGTGGCTACACCTTC. This encodes CASSPSRVGGGYTF.

The CDR3 nucleotides are TGTGCCAGCAGCTTAGGGCAGGGAACTGAAGCTTTCTTT. This gives the protein CASSLGQGTEAFF. The chain uses TRBV11-3 and TRBJ1-1; TRBD1 is a possible D gene (5 bases). CDR1 and CDR2 (germline): SGHNT, YENEEA. The CDR3 is made up of 13 amino acids. V lost 1 base, J lost 5 bases, and 8 bases lay in between.

The rearrangement uses TRBV7-9 and TRBJ2-1; a weak D match, TRBD1 (6 bases). The CDR3 is 16 amino acids. Germline V CDR1 and CDR2: SEHNR, FQNEAQ (reference sequence). Trimming removed 8 bases at V and 3 bases at J, with 20 bases between. The CDR3 region is CASGTFRDTIYNEQFF. The CDR3 DNA reads as TGTGCCAGCGGGACATTCCGGGACACAATCTACAATGAGCAGTTCTTC.

V and J are TRBV19 and TRBJ1-1, with 8 bases matching TRBD1. The junction had 7 bases not matched to a gene; V was cut back by 7 bases and J by 3 bases. Looked up from germline, CDR1 is LNHDA and CDR2 is SQIVND (reference sequence). This CDR3 comprises 14 residues. CDR3 coding DNA: TGTGCCAGTACCCCGACAGGGGTGGACACTGAAGCTTTCTTT. Translation: CASTPTGVDTEAFF.

This clone was seen once. The J gene is TRBJ1-1, the V gene TRBV6-5; D uncertain. The germline CDR1 and CDR2 sequences are MNHEY and SVGAGI. Trimming left V 11 bases short and J 4 bases short, with 14 bases between. CDR3 length equals 12 residues. The CDR3 bases are TGTGCCGGCGGGGAGACGGGCACTGAAGCTTTCTTT. Translated, it gives CAGGETGTEAFF.

This chain links TRBV19 with TRBJ2-5; 10 nucleotides match TRBD2. V trimming: 5 bases; J trimming: 0 bases; junction bases outside the gene matches: 6. This CDR3 is 16 amino acids long. CDR1 LNHDA and CDR2 SQIVND come from the germline V gene (reference sequence). The CDR3 DNA follows: TGTGCCAGTAGTGACAATAGCGGGGGGTACCAAGAGACCCAGTACTTC. Encoded protein: CASSDNSGGYQETQYF.

The chain carries TRBV27 and TRBJ1-2, with 7 bases aligning to TRBD1. This CDR3 is 18 amino acids long. The J segment lost 4 bases and the V segment lost 5 bases, leaving 19 bases of the junction unmatched. Per germline, CDR1 MNHEY and CDR2 SMNVEV (reference sequence). The CDR3 bases are TGTGCCAGCAGTACACCACGCGATACAGGGGAGGTAGGCTATGGCTACACCTTC. Protein product: CASSTPRDTGEVGYGYTF.

This clone was recorded only once. The genes are TRBV7-2 and TRBJ2-7, with D tentatively TRBD1 (7 bases). In germline, CDR1 is SGHTA, CDR2 FQGNSA. The V end was cut by 1 base, the J end by 1 base, with 14 bases between. There are 16 residues in the CDR3. CDR3 in amino acids: CASSLVGAGGSYEQYF. CDR3 DNA: TGTGCCAGCAGCTTAGTTGGGGCAGGGGGGTCCTACGAGCAGTACTTC.

J is TRBJ1-4 and V is TRBV5-8; D perhaps matches TRBD1 (6 bases). Trimming took off 6 bases at V and 7 bases at J, with 16 bases between the two ends. The CDR3 consists of 14 residues. Looked up from germline, CDR1 is SGHTS and CDR2 is YDEGEE. CDR3 residues: CASNPRGLGEKLFF. The CDR3 DNA follows: TGTGCCAGCAACCCTAGGGGGTTGGGTGAAAAACTGTTTTTT.

The chain has TRBV18 and TRBJ1-2; D remains unclear. Per the germline V gene, CDR1 is KGHSH and CDR2 is LQKENI. Trimming took off 4 bases at V and 6 bases at J, with 12 bases between the two ends. There are 13 residues in the CDR3. This CDR3 reads CASSQTGKDGYTF. CDR3 bases: TGTGCCAGCTCACAGACCGGGAAAGATGGCTACACCTTC. Supplemented by reference TRBV18 and TRBJ1-2, the full variable domain reads NAGVMQNPRHLVRRRGQEARLRCSPMKGHSHVYWYRQLPEEGLKFMVYLQKENIIDESGMPKERFSAEFPKEGPSILRIQQVVRGDSAAYFCASSQTGKDGYTFGSGTRLTVV.

This clone has only a few counts. The chain uses TRBV19 and TRBJ1-4, with 9 bases aligning to TRBD1. CDR3 size: 14 residues. V lost 7 bases, J lost 8 bases, and 8 bases stayed unmatched. The germline CDR1 and CDR2 sequences are LNHDA and SQIVND (reference sequence). In DNA form, the CDR3 reads TGTGCCAGTAACGCGGGACAGGGCTGGGAAAAACTGTTTTTT. This encodes CASNAGQGWEKLFF.

The V gene is TRBV10-3, the J gene TRBJ1-2, with TRBD1 matching over 8 bases. The V and J ends lost 7 bases and 6 bases, in that order; junction bases with no gene match: 7. CDR3 length: 13 residues. Germline CDR1 is ENHRY and CDR2 is SYGVKD. This CDR3 is CAINPTGEDGYTF. CDR3 DNA sequence: TGTGCCATCAACCCGACAGGGGAGGATGGCTACACCTTC.

The chain links TRBV23-1 to TRBJ1-5; 8 bases agree with TRBD1. TRBV23-1 is labeled an ORF, and its function is uncertain. CDR3 length equals 17 residues. J was trimmed by 3 bases and V by 1 base; bases with no gene match: 8. As DNA, the CDR3 is TGCGCCAGCAGTCAATTTAGGGCAGGGGGCTACAATCAGCCCCAGCATTTT. Translating it yields CASSQFRAGGYNQPQHF.

This chain uses TRBV12-2 with TRBJ1-3. TRBV12-2 is a pseudogene segment. The CDR3 loop spans 16 amino acids. CDR3 sequence reads: CASRFILSSPGNTIYF. Here the CDR3 DNA reads TGTGCAAGTCGCTTCATCCTAAGTAGTCCTGGAAACACCATATATTTT.